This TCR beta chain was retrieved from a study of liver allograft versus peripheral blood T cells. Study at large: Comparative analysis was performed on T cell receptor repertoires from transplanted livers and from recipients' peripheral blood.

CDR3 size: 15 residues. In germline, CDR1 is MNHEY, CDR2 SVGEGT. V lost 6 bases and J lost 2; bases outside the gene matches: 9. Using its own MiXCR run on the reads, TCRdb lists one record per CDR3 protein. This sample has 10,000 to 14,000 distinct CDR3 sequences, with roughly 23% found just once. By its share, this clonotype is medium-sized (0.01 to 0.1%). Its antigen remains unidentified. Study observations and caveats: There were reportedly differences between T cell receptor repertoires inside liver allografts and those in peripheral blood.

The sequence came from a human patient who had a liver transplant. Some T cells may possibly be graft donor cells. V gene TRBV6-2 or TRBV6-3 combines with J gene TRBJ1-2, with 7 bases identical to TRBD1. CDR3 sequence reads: CASSQPGTANYGYTF. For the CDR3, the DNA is TGTGCCAGCAGCCAACCCGGGACAGCAAACTATGGCTACACCTTC.